Sequencing of this T cell receptor (beta chain) was carried out in a study of T-cell reconstitution after alpha-beta-depleted transplantation in children. A TCRbeta library incorporating unique molecular identifiers was prepared. TCRdb passed the PCR reads through MiXCR, listing each CDR3 protein once. The table includes over 450,000 distinct CDR3 sequences, 10% detected once. The V end was cut by 4 bases, the J end by 7 bases, with 11 bases between. The germline V gene has CDR1 MNHNY and CDR2 SVGAGI (reference sequence). The CDR3 is made up of 12 amino acids. Ten or more counts support this clonotype.

Source: PBMCs, taken before TCRalphabeta/CD19-depleted stem cell transplant. J is TRBJ2-7 and V is TRBV6-6; D ambiguous. The receptor was isolated from a child aged 2 to 15 with inherited bone marrow failure, due to receive a stem cell transplant. The CDR3 coding sequence is TGTGCCAGCAGTTCCGGACCAAGGGAGCAGTACTTC. This codes for CASSSGPREQYF.